Presented here are 5 T cell receptor beta chains from one specimen sequenced in a study of blood T cells in healthy people across ages. Alongside a J-beta primer mix, a sample-barcoded 5' primer served in a second PCR lasting 7 to 11 cycles. TCRdb called the 5' RACE reads again in MiXCR, with one record for every CDR3 protein. The sample holds approximately 850,000 distinct CDR3 sequences, roughly 60% seen once. Sequenced input: blood. All receptors come from a man younger than 45 in good health.

This sequence joins TRBV7-2 and TRBJ2-4; D might be TRBD1 (6 bases). The J call may be mistaken, given a closer DNA end match to TRBJ2-5. Germline CDR1 reads SGHTA; CDR2 reads FQGNSA. The CDR3 is 16 amino acids. CDR3 residues: CASSLGWGPVQETQYF. The CDR3 DNA reads TGTGCCAGCAGCTTAGGTTGGGGGCCAGTACAAGAGACCCAGTACTTC.

The chain has TRBV7-8 and TRBJ2-5; no reliable D call. This CDR3 is 15 amino acids long. CDR1 is SGHVS and CDR2 is FQNEAQ in the germline V gene. V lost 2 bases to trimming and J lost 0 bases, with 10 bases between them. CDR3 nucleotide sequence: TGTGCCAGCAGCTTATATTTCGACAACCAAGAGACCCAGTACTTC. Protein product: CASSLYFDNQETQYF.

J is TRBJ2-3 and V is TRBV3-1, with TRBD2 matching 8 bases. The CDR3 sequence is 16 residues long. V dropped 0 bases and J dropped 6; count of bases not matched to a gene: 8. CDR1 and CDR2 from the germline V gene are LGHDT and YNNKEL (reference sequence). CDR3 loop: CASSQDTGRGSDTQYF. The DNA of the CDR3 is TGTGCCAGCAGCCAAGATACCGGGAGGGGGTCCGATACGCAGTATTTT.

The chain uses TRBV12-3 or TRBV12-4 and TRBJ1-3; TRBD1 matches 9 bases. Trimming took 3 bases from V and 10 from J; bases not matched to a gene: 1. The CDR3 covers 12 residues. The CDR3 DNA follows: TGTGCCAGCAGTTTGGGGACAGGGACCATATATTTT. Its translation: CASSLGTGTIYF.

V is TRBV12-3 or TRBV12-4 and J is TRBJ2-1, with D possibly called TRBD1 or TRBD2 (5 bases each). This CDR3 spans 13 amino acids. The V end lost 4 bases, the J end lost 8 bases, and 12 bases lay between the germline ends. This chain's CDR3 is CASSSGLGDEQFF. Here the CDR3 DNA reads TGTGCCAGCAGTTCGGGGCTGGGCGATGAGCAGTTCTTC.